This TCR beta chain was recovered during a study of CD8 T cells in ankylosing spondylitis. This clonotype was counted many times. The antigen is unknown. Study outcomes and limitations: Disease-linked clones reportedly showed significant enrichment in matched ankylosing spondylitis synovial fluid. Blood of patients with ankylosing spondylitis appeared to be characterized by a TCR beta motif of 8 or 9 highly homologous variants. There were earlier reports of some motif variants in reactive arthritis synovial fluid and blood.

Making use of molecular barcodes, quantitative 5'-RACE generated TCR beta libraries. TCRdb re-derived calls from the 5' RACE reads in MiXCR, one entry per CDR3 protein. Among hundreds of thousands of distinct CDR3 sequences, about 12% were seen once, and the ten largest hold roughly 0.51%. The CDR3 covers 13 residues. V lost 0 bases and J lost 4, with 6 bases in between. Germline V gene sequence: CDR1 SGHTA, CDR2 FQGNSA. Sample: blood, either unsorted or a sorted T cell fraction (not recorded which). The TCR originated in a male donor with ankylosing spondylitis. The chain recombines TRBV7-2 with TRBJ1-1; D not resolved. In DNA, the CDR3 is TGTGCCAGCAGCTTAGCGCGCGGCACTGAAGCTTTCTTT. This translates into CASSLARGTEAFF.